One and the same sample provided the 29 T cell receptor beta chains below, sequenced in a study of blood T cell repertoires in COVID-19. The assay was immunoSEQ multiplex PCR, and TCRdb's table has in-frame clones only and misses some. The data contain 150,000 or so clones, about 83% of them seen just once; the ten biggest clones take up about 4%. Sequencing input: PBMCs or T cells enriched from blood (not recorded which). Receptors originate from a woman between 45 and 60 years old in a cohort exposed to, infected with or recovered from COVID-19 (not recorded which).

The chain uses TRBV30 and TRBJ1-2; 12 positions match TRBD1. The CDR3 consists of 16 residues. The junction had 7 bases not matched to a gene; V was cut back by 2 bases and J by 3 bases. From germline, CDR1 is GTSNPN and CDR2 SVGIG (reference sequence). CDR3 protein: CAWSLGTGGAYYGYTF. DNA of the CDR3: TGTGCCTGGAGTTTAGGGACAGGGGGCGCCTACTATGGCTACACCTTC.

The chain uses TRBV21-1 and TRBJ2-2; no check of the table's D call, TRBD2, against the DNA was made. TRBV21-1 is a listed pseudogene. This CDR3 contains 17 residues. In nucleotides, the CDR3 is TGTGCCAGCAGCCACACTGTAAGGGGGGGAAACACCGGGGAGCTGTTTTTT. Amino acid sequence: CASSHTVRGGNTGELFF.

This chain uses TRBV7-2 with TRBJ1-2; 7 bases map to TRBD1. This CDR3 is 16 amino acids long. The germline V gene encodes CDR1 SGHTA and CDR2 FQGNSA. V was pared by 0 bases and J by 4 bases, with 8 bases of the junction left unmatched. CDR3 sequence: CASSLAMGQSAYGYTF. The CDR3 DNA follows: TGTGCCAGCAGCTTAGCCATGGGACAGAGCGCCTATGGCTACACCTTC. Supplemented by reference TRBV7-2 and TRBJ1-2, the full variable domain reads GAGVSQSPSNKVTEKGKDVELRCDPISGHTALYWYRQSLGQGLEFLIYFQGNSAPDKSGLPSDRFSAERTGGSVSTLTIQRTQQEDSAVYLCASSLAMGQSAYGYTFGSGTRLTVV.

The V gene is TRBV2, the J gene TRBJ2-5; D perhaps matches TRBD2 (5 bases). Germline loops: CDR1 SNHLY, CDR2 FYNNEI. The CDR3 totals 14 residues. V was shortened by 0 bases and J by 5 bases, with 10 bases between the two germline ends. The CDR3 protein is CASSEASRGETQYF. The CDR3 DNA sequence: TGTGCCAGCAGTGAAGCTTCACGCGGGGAGACCCAGTACTTC.

This clone is a singleton in its sample. The chain couples TRBV7-9 to TRBJ2-5; tentatively, D is TRBD1 (6 bases). The CDR3 length is 14 residues. Trimming removed 1 base from V and 5 bases from J, with 11 bases in between. Germline V gene lookup returns CDR1 SEHNR and CDR2 FQNEAQ (reference sequence). The DNA of the CDR3 is TGTGCCAGCAGCTTAGGCACAGGGTCGGAGACCCAGTACTTC. Amino acids: CASSLGTGSETQYF.

This chain uses TRBV30 with TRBJ1-1, with a possible D match to TRBD1 (6 bases). There are 17 residues in the CDR3. V was pared by 4 bases and J by 3 bases, with 24 bases between. Germline V CDR1 and CDR2: GTSNPN, SVGIG (reference sequence). CDR3 sequence reads: CAWTGATARGAHTEAFF. The CDR3 nucleotides are TGTGCCTGGACCGGCGCTACCGCCCGGGGGGCACACACTGAAGCTTTCTTT.

The rearrangement joins TRBV28 to TRBJ1-2; 10 nucleotides match TRBD1. Per germline, CDR1 MDHEN and CDR2 SYDVKM. V shed 6 bases and J 7 bases; nucleotides not matched to a gene: 8. The CDR3 is 14 residues long. The CDR3 here is CASRSTGGGGGYTF. The CDR3 DNA reads as TGTGCCAGCAGATCGACAGGGGGCGGGGGTGGCTACACCTTC.

J is TRBJ2-7 and V is TRBV19, with TRBD2 matching 8 bases. The trim removed 6 bases at V and 5 bases at J, leaving 3 bases unmatched. The CDR3 contains 12 residues. Germline lookup yields CDR1 LNHDA and CDR2 SQIVND (reference sequence). CDR3 in DNA: TGTGCCAGTAGCGGGAGGGCCCACGAGCAGTACTTC. It is translated as CASSGRAHEQYF. Filled out from reference TRBV19 and TRBJ2-7, the complete variable domain reads DGGITQSPKYLFRKEGQNVTLSCEQNLNHDAMYWYRQDPGQGLRLIYYSQIVNDFQKGDIAEGYSVSREKKESFPLTVTSAQKNPTAFYLCASSGRAHEQYFGPGTRLTVT.

The rearrangement joins TRBV28 to TRBJ2-7; no clear D gene. V was clipped by 4 bases and J by 3 bases, with 13 bases between them. The CDR3 totals 14 residues. Germline CDR1 and CDR2: MDHEN and SYDVKM. This chain's CDR3 is CASSSPHPGYEQYF. Here the CDR3 DNA reads TGTGCCAGCAGTTCACCCCACCCAGGCTACGAGCAGTACTTC.

The V call is TRBV3-1 (or the pseudogene TRBV3-2), the J call TRBJ2-5; 9 bases match TRBD2. Per the germline V gene, CDR1 is LGHDT and CDR2 is YNNKEL (reference sequence). CDR3 size: 14 residues. V was pared by 6 bases and J by 6 bases, with 8 bases of the junction left unmatched. DNA for the CDR3: TGTGCCAGCAGTCCAGGTAGCGGGGGACAGACCCAGTACTTC. Translated: CASSPGSGGQTQYF.

The chain recombines TRBV9 with TRBJ2-5; 9 bases map to TRBD2. V lost 3 bases and J lost 5; bases outside the gene matches: 11. The CDR3 covers 16 residues. Per the germline V gene, CDR1 is SGDLS and CDR2 is YYNGEE. Here the CDR3 reads CASSALAGLAWETQYF. In DNA, the CDR3 is TGTGCCAGCAGCGCCCTAGCGGGACTAGCCTGGGAGACCCAGTACTTC.

For this clone: The junction differs from germline at one of its ends, possibly a read error. The rearrangement links TRBV7-9 to TRBJ1-5; a possible D gene is TRBD1 (5 bases). Germline CDR1 is SEHNR and CDR2 is FQNEAQ (reference sequence). This CDR3 is built from 14 residues. DNA for the CDR3: TGTGCCAGCAGCCCAACAGGTAGCAGTCAGCCCCAGCATTTT. Amino acids: CASSPTGSSQPQHF. The full variable domain, its missing parts supplied by reference TRBV7-9 and TRBJ1-5, is DTGVSQNPRHKITKRGQNVTFRCDPISEHNRLYWYRQTLGQGPEFLTYFQNEAQLEKSRLLSDRFSAERPKGSFSTLEIQRTEQGDSAMYLCASSPTGSSQPQHFGDGTRLSIL.

This sequence joins TRBV6-2 or TRBV6-3 and TRBJ1-2, with 10 positions matching TRBD1. Germline V lookup: CDR1 MNHEY, CDR2 SVGEGT. The CDR3 has 13 amino acids. V was pared by 6 bases and J by 6 bases, with 4 bases of the junction left unmatched. The CDR3 sequence is CASSRGTGDGYTF. As DNA, the CDR3 is TGTGCCAGCAGCCGGGGGACAGGGGATGGCTACACCTTC.

The V gene is TRBV5-1, the J gene TRBJ2-7, with D unclear. CDR1 SGHRS and CDR2 YFSETQ come from the germline V gene. The CDR3 contains 14 residues. Trimming cost V 1 base and J 4 bases, with 12 bases left between them. CDR3: CASSLLLRSYEQYF. The CDR3 DNA sequence: TGCGCCAGCAGCTTGCTACTACGTTCGTACGAGCAGTACTTC.

This clone has just a few counts. This chain links TRBV9 with TRBJ2-7; 10 nucleotides align to TRBD1. The V gene's germline CDR1 is SGDLS and CDR2 YYNGEE. CDR3 size: 15 residues. The V segment lost 0 bases and the J segment 2 bases; nucleotides outside the gene matches: 2. The CDR3 region has the DNA TGTGCCAGCAGCGTAGGGACAGGGGGGACCTACGAGCAGTACTTC. Its translation is CASSVGTGGTYEQYF.

This rearrangement joins TRBV30 to TRBJ1-1; D is possibly TRBD1 (6 bases). Germline V gene data show CDR1 as GTSNPN and CDR2 as SVGIG (reference sequence). The length of the CDR3 is 13 residues. V gave up 5 bases and J gave up 4 bases, with 14 bases separating them. The CDR3 DNA follows: TGTGCCTGGGCCCCCTCAGGGGCCACTGAAGCTTTCTTT. This codes for CAWAPSGATEAFF.

The rearrangement uses TRBV3-1 (or the pseudogene TRBV3-2) and TRBJ1-1; tentatively, D is TRBD1 (6 bases). The CDR3 consists of 15 residues. Per germline, CDR1 LGHDT and CDR2 YNNKEL (reference sequence). The V gene lost 3 bases and the J gene lost 1 base, with 12 bases spanning the gap. CDR3 in DNA: TGTGCCAGCAGCCATGGACAGAGAAAGAACACTGAAGCTTTCTTT. Amino acids: CASSHGQRKNTEAFF.

CDR3 sequence (DNA): TGTGCCAGCAGTTTAGACGGAGGACAGACCATATACGAGCAGTACTTC. Its translation: CASSLDGGQTIYEQYF. The chain uses TRBV27 and TRBJ2-7; D is possibly TRBD1 (6 bases). Germline V CDR1 and CDR2: MNHEY, SMNVEV (reference sequence). CDR3 length equals 16 residues. Deletions cut 2 bases from V and 4 bases from J, with 18 bases between.

The CDR3 sequence is CSVEGGGAPGNTIYF. The CDR3 region has the DNA TGCAGCGTTGAAGGAGGGGGGGCGCCGGGAAACACCATATATTTT. J is TRBJ1-3 and V is TRBV29-1; D is possibly TRBD1 (6 bases). Per the germline V gene, CDR1 is SQVTM and CDR2 is ANQGSEA. The length of the CDR3 is 15 residues. The V end was cut by 1 base, the J end by 4 bases, with 14 bases between.

The chain recombines TRBV5-8 with TRBJ1-5; D ambiguous. The CDR3 sequence is 14 residues long. The V end lost 0 bases, the J end lost 5 bases, and 9 bases lay between the germline ends. CDR1 SGHTS and CDR2 YDEGEE come from the germline V gene. The CDR3 DNA sequence: TGTGCCAGCAGCTTGGACAGCGGGGATCAGCCCCAGCATTTT. Its protein is CASSLDSGDQPQHF. Drawing the rest from reference TRBV5-8 and TRBJ1-5, the complete variable domain is EAGVTQSPTHLIKTRGQQATLRCSPISGHTSVYWYQQALGLGLQFLLWYDEGEERNRGNFPPRFSGRQFPNYSSELNVNALELEDSALYLCASSLDSGDQPQHFGDGTRLSIL.

V gene TRBV7-3 combines with J gene TRBJ1-2; the match to TRBD1 covers 9 bases. CDR1 and CDR2 from the germline V gene are SGHTA and FQGTGA. V was pared by 5 bases and J by 8 bases, with 9 bases of the junction left unmatched. The length of the CDR3 is 14 residues. In DNA, the CDR3 is TGTGCCAGCAGCCGGGGACAGGGATCGGACGGCTACACCTTC. Protein product: CASSRGQGSDGYTF. Complete variable domain (other parts from reference TRBV7-3 and TRBJ1-2): GAGVSQTPSNKVTEKGKYVELRCDPISGHTALYWYRQSLGQGPEFLIYFQGTGAADDSGLPNDRFFAVRPEGSVSTLKIQRTERGDSAVYLCASSRGQGSDGYTFGSGTRLTVV.

The gene calls are TRBV3-1 (or the pseudogene TRBV3-2) and TRBJ2-1; 11 bases map to TRBD2. Trimming took 7 bases from V and 4 from J; bases not matched to a gene: 3. The CDR3 has 14 amino acids. CDR1 LGHDT and CDR2 YNNKEL come from the germline V gene (reference sequence). The CDR3 spells CASTIAGGYNEQFF. The CDR3 coding sequence is TGTGCCAGCACTATAGCGGGAGGGTACAATGAGCAGTTCTTC.

The chain recombines TRBV19 with TRBJ2-5, with D perhaps matching TRBD1 (6 bases). V was trimmed by 7 bases and J by 4 bases, leaving 16 bases between them. In germline, CDR1 is LNHDA, CDR2 SQIVND (reference sequence). The CDR3 covers 14 residues. The CDR3 loop reads CASKGGRAGETQYF. The CDR3 DNA follows: TGTGCCAGTAAAGGGGGAAGGGCGGGAGAGACCCAGTACTTC.

With respect to this clone: A read error may account for a junction end that differs from germline. The chain couples TRBV30 to TRBJ2-7; possibly TRBD1 for D (6 bases). The CDR3 contains 11 residues. Germline CDR1 is GTSNPN and CDR2 is SVGIG (reference sequence). In DNA form, the CDR3 reads TGTGCCTGGGCGACAGGAGGCCCTTGGGTCTTC. Translated: CAWATGGPWVF.

The chain has TRBV7-2 and TRBJ2-3, with no clear D. With 5 bases removed from V and 9 bases from J, the gap between germline ends came to 15 bases. In germline, CDR1 is SGHTA, CDR2 FQGNSA. This CDR3 contains 13 residues. CDR3 loop: CASSPQFAGTQYF. In DNA form, the CDR3 reads TGTGCCAGCAGCCCCCAGTTTGCAGGAACGCAGTATTTT.

The chain links TRBV11-1 to TRBJ2-7; D uncertain. Germline CDR1 reads SGHAT; CDR2 reads FQDESV (reference sequence). The V gene lost 1 base and the J gene lost 5 bases, with 9 bases spanning the gap. The CDR3 length is 13 residues. CDR3 in DNA: TGTGCCAGCAGCTTAGGCAGGTTCGACGAGCAGTACTTC. Encoded protein: CASSLGRFDEQYF.

This sequence joins TRBV2 and TRBJ2-5, with D maybe TRBD1 (6 bases). The V end lost 4 bases, the J end lost 2 bases, and 14 bases lay between the germline ends. The CDR3 sequence is 15 residues long. CDR1 and CDR2 (germline): SNHLY, FYNNEI. CDR3: CASSVRGRGQETQYF. In DNA, the CDR3 is TGTGCCAGCAGTGTACGGGGCAGGGGACAAGAGACCCAGTACTTC.

V usage is TRBV11-3 and J usage is TRBJ2-1, with 9 bases that match TRBD2. The trim removed 5 bases at V and 5 bases at J, leaving 4 bases unmatched. Germline CDR1 is SGHNT and CDR2 is YENEEA. The CDR3 contains 14 residues. CDR3 DNA: TGTGCCAGCAGCCGCGGGGGGGATGACAATGAGCAGTTCTTC. Translated, it gives CASSRGGDDNEQFF. Using reference TRBV11-3 and TRBJ2-1 for the parts outside the CDR3, the full variable domain is EAGVVQSPRYKIIEKKQPVAFWCNPISGHNTLYWYLQNLGQGPELLIRYENEEAVDDSQLPKDRFSAERLKGVDSTLKIQPAELGDSAVYLCASSRGGDDNEQFFGPGTRLTVL.

Comment on this clone: Other DNA sequences of this sample code for an identical CDR3. V and J are TRBV9 and TRBJ1-1; D uncertain. The CDR3 consists of 13 residues. The V gene's germline CDR1 is SGDLS and CDR2 YYNGEE. V was trimmed by 0 bases and J by 3 bases, leaving 6 bases between them. The CDR3 DNA sequence: TGTGCCAGCAGCGTAGGGAGTTACACTGAAGCTTTCTTT. Translating it yields CASSVGSYTEAFF.